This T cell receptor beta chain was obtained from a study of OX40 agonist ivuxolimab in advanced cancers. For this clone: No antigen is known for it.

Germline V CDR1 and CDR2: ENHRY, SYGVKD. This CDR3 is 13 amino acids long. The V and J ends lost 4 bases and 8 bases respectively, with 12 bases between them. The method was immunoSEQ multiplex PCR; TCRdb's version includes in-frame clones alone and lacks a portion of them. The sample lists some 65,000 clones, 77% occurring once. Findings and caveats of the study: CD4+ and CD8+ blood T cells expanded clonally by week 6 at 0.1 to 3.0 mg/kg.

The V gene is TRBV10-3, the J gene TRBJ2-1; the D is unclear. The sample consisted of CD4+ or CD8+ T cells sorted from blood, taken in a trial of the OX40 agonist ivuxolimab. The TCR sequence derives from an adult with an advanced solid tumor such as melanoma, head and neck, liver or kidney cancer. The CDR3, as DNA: TGTGCCATCAGTGTATTACCCTCGGATGAGCAGTTCTTC. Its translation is CAISVLPSDEQFF.